The 15 T cell receptor beta chains below were found in one sample sequenced in a study of technical replicates of blood from a handful of donors. Measured with immunoSEQ multiplex PCR; TCRdb has only the in-frame clones, and not every one. The profile shows some 74,000 clones, just under 95% of them singletons. Material: T cells isolated from PBMCs. These receptors were collected from a human donor in good health.

The V call is TRBV5-1, the J call TRBJ1-1; D possibly corresponds to TRBD1 (6 bases). From germline, CDR1 is SGHRS and CDR2 YFSETQ. Deletions cut 4 bases from V and 4 bases from J, with 17 bases between. The CDR3 runs to 15 residues. The CDR3 DNA follows: TGCGCCAGCAGCCCACTACAGGGAGCGGCCACTGAAGCTTTCTTT. This gives the protein CASSPLQGAATEAFF.

The chain links TRBV19 to TRBJ1-2, with D possibly matching TRBD1 (5 bases). The V end lost 2 bases, the J end lost 4 bases, and 14 bases lay between the germline ends. The CDR3 is 15 residues long. Germline assignment: CDR1 LNHDA and CDR2 SQIVND (reference sequence). The CDR3 DNA sequence: TGTGCCAGTAGTATAAAGGTCCAAAGGGGCTATGGCTACACCTTC. Its translation: CASSIKVQRGYGYTF. Supplemented by reference TRBV19 and TRBJ1-2, the full variable domain reads DGGITQSPKYLFRKEGQNVTLSCEQNLNHDAMYWYRQDPGQGLRLIYYSQIVNDFQKGDIAEGYSVSREKKESFPLTVTSAQKNPTAFYLCASSIKVQRGYGYTFGSGTRLTVV.

This clone was observed a single time. The genes are TRBV6-6 and TRBJ2-1; no clear D. Trimming left V 2 bases short and J 10 bases short, with 12 bases between. CDR1 is MNHNY, CDR2 SVGAGI, per germline (reference sequence). The CDR3 length is 13 residues. The CDR3, as DNA: TGTGCCAGCAGTTACGGTGGCTTCTGGGAGCAGTTCTTC. It is translated as CASSYGGFWEQFF.

V and J are TRBV4-1 and TRBJ2-1, with TRBD2 matching over 9 bases. Germline CDR1 reads MGHRA; CDR2 reads YSYEKL. After removal of 2 bases from V and 5 bases from J, the junction contained 7 bases not matched to a gene. This CDR3 has 16 amino acids. This CDR3 is CASSQRSSGRDNEQFF. The DNA for the CDR3 is TGCGCCAGCAGCCAAAGGAGTAGCGGGAGAGACAATGAGCAGTTCTTC.

The V and J genes are TRBV6-5 and TRBJ2-5; 11 bases agree with TRBD2. The junction had 3 bases not matched to a gene; V was cut back by 4 bases and J by 2 bases. CDR1 is MNHEY, CDR2 SVGAGI, per germline. The CDR3 runs 15 residues. CDR3 residues: CASSSGLAVQETQYF. CDR3 sequence (DNA): TGTGCCAGCAGTTCGGGACTAGCGGTACAAGAGACCCAGTACTTC.

V and J are TRBV28 and TRBJ2-5; maybe TRBD2 (5 bases). This CDR3 has 13 amino acids. V shed 3 bases and J shed 5 bases, with 10 bases lying between them. The germline V gene encodes CDR1 MDHEN and CDR2 SYDVKM. The CDR3: CASSLGVRETQYF. As DNA, the CDR3 is TGTGCCAGCAGTTTGGGAGTGAGGGAGACCCAGTACTTC.

The CDR3 here is CASSVGTGLEQYF. CDR3 DNA sequence: TGTGCCAGCAGCGTAGGTACAGGGCTCGAGCAGTACTTC. The chain uses TRBV9 and TRBJ2-7, with D possibly matching TRBD1 (6 bases). The V end was cut by 0 bases, the J end by 6 bases, with 10 bases between. The CDR3 length is 13 residues. Germline CDR1 SGDLS, CDR2 YYNGEE.

The chain links TRBV9 to TRBJ2-2; tentative D call: TRBD2 (6 bases). Trimming cost V 3 bases and J 3 bases, with 15 bases left between them. The CDR3 has 16 residues. Germline V gene data show CDR1 as SGDLS and CDR2 as YYNGEE. CDR3 sequence reads: CASSGNRDFDTGELFF. In nucleotides, the CDR3 is TGTGCCAGCAGCGGCAACCGGGACTTCGACACCGGGGAGCTGTTTTTT.

The rearrangement joins TRBV28 to TRBJ1-2; 7 nucleotides line up with TRBD1. With V trimmed by 6 bases and J by 2 bases, 9 bases remained unmatched. Germline assignment: CDR1 MDHEN and CDR2 SYDVKM. The CDR3 is 15 residues long. CDR3 nucleotides: TGTGCCAGCAGGTACCCAGGGGGGACGAACTATGGCTACACCTTC. Translated: CASRYPGGTNYGYTF.

The chain recombines TRBV9 with TRBJ2-7; D call uncertain. Germline V CDR1 and CDR2: SGDLS, YYNGEE. The CDR3 is 13 amino acids. V lost 3 bases and J 6 bases, leaving 13 bases between the germline ends. CDR3 sequence (DNA): TGTGCCAGCAGCGATACTCCAGGTTCCGAGCAGTACTTC. Translating it yields CASSDTPGSEQYF.

The V and J genes are TRBV5-1 and TRBJ1-1; maybe TRBD1 (6 bases). In germline, CDR1 is SGHRS, CDR2 YFSETQ. The CDR3 loop spans 13 amino acids. V lost 4 bases and J lost 1, with 8 bases in between. In DNA form, the CDR3 reads TGCGCCAGCAGCCCAGGGGCGAACACTGAAGCTTTCTTT. Residues: CASSPGANTEAFF.

The chain employs TRBV7-9 and TRBJ2-5; D unclear. The germline gives CDR1 SEHNR, CDR2 FQNEAQ (reference sequence). The CDR3 extends over 16 amino acids. Trimming stripped 5 bases from V and 1 base from J, with 17 bases between. This CDR3 is CASSPPVQDIQETQYF. The CDR3 DNA reads TGTGCCAGCAGCCCCCCGGTTCAGGATATCCAAGAGACCCAGTACTTC.

V usage is TRBV9 and J usage is TRBJ1-4, with 7 bases that match TRBD1. Germline V gives CDR1 SGDLS, CDR2 YYNGEE. Unmatched junction bases numbered 6, after V lost 4 bases and J lost 0 bases. The CDR3 is 16 residues long. The CDR3 is CASSPWDSATNEKLFF. DNA for the CDR3: TGTGCCAGCAGCCCGTGGGACAGTGCAACTAATGAAAAACTGTTTTTT.

This chain uses TRBV4-2 with TRBJ2-7; tentative D call: TRBD1 (6 bases). The V gene's germline CDR1 is LGHNA and CDR2 YNFKEQ. The CDR3 is 15 amino acids. V dropped 1 base and J dropped 4 bases, with 14 bases sitting between them. The CDR3 sequence is CASSQARGSWYEQYF. In DNA, the CDR3 is TGTGCCAGCAGCCAAGCTAGGGGGAGTTGGTACGAGCAGTACTTC.

V gene TRBV10-3 combines with J gene TRBJ1-1; D possibly corresponds to TRBD1 (5 bases). This CDR3 is 13 amino acids long. Per germline, CDR1 ENHRY and CDR2 SYGVKD. Trimming left V 5 bases short and J 8 bases short, with 15 bases between. CDR3 protein: CAISPTRDSEAFF. CDR3 nucleotides: TGTGCCATCAGTCCTACCCGGGACTCGGAAGCTTTCTTT.